One and the same sample provided the 5 T cell receptor beta chains below, sequenced in a study of blood T cells in healthy people across ages (dated by TCRdb to between 2014 and 2017). Receptor libraries were prepared by 5' RACE. Sequenced on an Illumina HiSeq 2500. A second PCR of roughly 7 to 11 cycles was performed with a sample-barcoded 5' primer and a J-beta primer mix. TCRdb ran its own pipeline on the public reads, namely fastp trimming at Q25 and MiXCR clone calling, and kept in-frame beta chains. Entries that share a CDR3 protein sequence are merged under the most common genes and DNA. A total of 600,000 or so distinct CDR3 sequences appear in this sample, approximately 21% of them only once. The ten largest clones take up 3% to 4.5% of the sample. Sequencing was carried out using blood. These receptors came from a man between 65 and 85 years old in good health.

The chain couples TRBV7-2 to TRBJ2-5; 7 positions match TRBD2. The CDR3 spans 16 residues. Germline V gene lookup returns CDR1 SGHTA and CDR2 FQGNSA. V lost 1 base to trimming and J lost 5 bases; unmatched junction nucleotides: 10. The CDR3 protein is CASSLDASGRSETQYF. In DNA form, the CDR3 reads TGTGCCAGCAGCTTAGATGCTAGCGGACGCTCGGAGACCCAGTACTTC.

This clonotype has only a few counts. CDR3 DNA sequence: TGTGCCACACAGGGGGTAATCACCGGGGAGCTGTTTTTT. Translation gives CATQGVITGELFF. The chain uses TRBV24-1 and TRBJ2-2; TRBD1 agrees at 8 bases. CDR1 is KGHDR and CDR2 is SFDVKD in the germline V gene. The CDR3 has 13 amino acids. Trimming removed 10 bases from V and 4 bases from J; junction bases left unmatched: 4.

This rearrangement joins TRBV6-4 to TRBJ2-1; the match to TRBD2 covers 14 bases. The CDR3 is made up of 15 amino acids. The germline CDR1 and CDR2 sequences are MRHNA and SNTAGT. After removal of 10 bases from V and 9 bases from J, the junction contained 11 bases not matched to a gene. Here the CDR3 reads CATAKTSGRAVEQFF. The CDR3 DNA is TGTGCCACAGCAAAGACTAGCGGGAGGGCCGTTGAGCAGTTCTTC.

This rearrangement joins TRBV6-6 to TRBJ2-5; tentatively, D is TRBD1 (6 bases). The germline V gene encodes CDR1 MNHNY and CDR2 SVGAGI (reference sequence). V lost 4 bases to trimming and J lost 1 base, with 19 bases between them. The CDR3 has 17 residues. CDR3 in amino acids: CASSSDTGLRFQETQYF. CDR3 nucleotide sequence: TGTGCCAGCAGTTCCGATACAGGGCTCCGTTTCCAAGAGACCCAGTACTTC.

This clonotype was found a few times. This chain links TRBV28 with TRBJ2-4, with a tentative D call TRBD1 (6 bases). Germline CDR1 reads MDHEN; CDR2 reads SYDVKM. The CDR3 length is 15 residues. V gave up 5 bases and J gave up 3 bases, with 14 bases separating them. The CDR3 DNA follows: TGTGCCAGCAGTACAGGGACCTTAGGCAAAAACATTCAGTACTTC. It specifies CASSTGTLGKNIQYF.